These T cell receptor beta chains were read from a single sample in a study of OX40 agonist ivuxolimab in advanced cancers. Produced via immunoSEQ multiplex PCR; TCRdb's table is partial and in-frame only. The repertoire consists of 75,000 to 100,000 clones, with more than 85% occurring once and the leading ten covering around 0.3%. The input for sequencing was CD4+ or CD8+ T cells sorted from blood, taken in a trial of the OX40 agonist ivuxolimab. These receptors originate from an adult with an advanced solid tumor such as melanoma, head and neck, liver or kidney cancer. CDR3s include the opening cysteine and the closing phenylalanine or tryptophan. Each record gives: J gene, V gene, D gene, clone size, CDR3 protein, CDR3 DNA. The D gene is left open where the match is weak. Part of the rows lack a size; the others show once, few, many or a class for expanded clones.

>TRBJ2-3|TRBV5-5|TRBD1|-
CASSFQGADTQYF
TGTGCCAGCAGCTTTCAGGGGGCAGATACGCAGTATTTT
>TRBJ2-1|TRBV27|TRBD2|-
CASSSGGRGYNEQFF
TGTGCCAGCAGCTCGGGCGGGAGGGGCTACAATGAGCAGTTCTTC
>TRBJ2-5|TRBV14|-|-
CASSRIRGQETQYF
TGTGCCAGCAGCCGTATCCGGGGCCAAGAGACCCAGTACTTC
>TRBJ2-7|TRBV28|TRBD1|-
CASSGPGQGAAEQYF
TGTGCCAGCAGTGGTCCGGGACAGGGGGCGGCCGAGCAGTACTTC
>TRBJ2-6|TRBV18|-|-
CASSSGEAGANVLTF
TGTGCCAGCTCATCGGGGGAGGCTGGGGCCAACGTCCTGACTTTC
>TRBJ1-1|TRBV30|TRBD1|-
CAWGIQGRTEAFF
TGTGCCTGGGGTATACAGGGGAGGACTGAAGCTTTCTTT
>TRBJ2-1|TRBV5-1|TRBD2|-
CASSLGTSAGNNEQFF
TGCGCCAGCAGCTTGGGAACTAGCGCGGGAAACAATGAGCAGTTCTTC
>TRBJ1-4|TRBV28|-|-
CATVRQGSNEKLFF
TGTGCCACCGTCCGGCAGGGGTCTAATGAAAAACTGTTTTTT
>TRBJ2-5|TRBV5-1|TRBD2|once
CASSLGSSGEETQYF
TGCGCCAGCAGCTTGGGGTCTAGCGGAGAAGAGACCCAGTACTTC
>TRBJ2-2|TRBV5-4|-|-
CASSNGANTGELFF
TGTGCCAGCAGCAACGGTGCTAACACCGGGGAGCTGTTTTTT
>TRBJ1-4|TRBV9|-|-
CASSSPGGNNEKLFF
TGTGCCAGCAGCTCTCCCGGGGGTAATAATGAAAAACTGTTTTTT
>TRBJ2-1|TRBV28|-|once
CASGPRGQFF
TGTGCCAGCGGCCCCCGGGGGCAGTTCTTC
>TRBJ2-2|TRBV7-2|-|-
CASSFWEGGELFF
TGTGCCAGCAGCTTTTGGGAAGGCGGGGAGCTGTTTTTT
>TRBJ2-5|TRBV7-3|TRBD1|-
CASSLGQGAIETQYF
TGTGCCAGCAGCTTAGGTCAGGGGGCCATTGAGACCCAGTACTTC
>TRBJ2-2|TRBV7-3|-|-
CASSLLGVSGNTGELFF
TGTGCCAGCAGCTTACTCGGTGTTAGCGGGAACACCGGGGAGCTGTTTTTT